This T cell receptor (beta chain) appears in the sequencing data of a study of read filtering for tumor transcriptome and immune sequencing. This clonotype was seen at least ten times. The ends lost 0 bases at V and 3 bases at J; junction bases unmatched: 11. Germline V gene lookup returns CDR1 MNHEY and CDR2 SMNVEV (reference sequence). This CDR3 region has 18 residues. Molecular barcoded adaptors covering alpha/delta and beta/gamma chains were used on roughly 400 ng RNA. TCRdb reprocessed the reads with MiXCR, giving one entry per CDR3 protein. The data show 40,000 or so distinct CDR3 sequences, more than 13% seen once.

The sequence came from a donor at least 40 years old with multiple myeloma. The source material was a population of CD138-negative cells sorted from bone marrow. The chain links TRBV27 to TRBJ1-5; the match to TRBD1 covers 7 bases. The CDR3 DNA reads TGTGCCAGCAGTTTATCAGGGACAGAGGGGAGTGCCAATCAGCCCCAGCATTTT. As protein: CASSLSGTEGSANQPQHF.